This T cell receptor beta chain was documented in a study of blood T cell repertoires in COVID-19. Across the study: The United States, Italy and Spain provided the acute and convalescent COVID-19 samples.

This clone was seen more than once but under ten times. Assay used: immunoSEQ multiplex PCR; TCRdb lists only in-frame clones, some missing. The sample lists roughly 45,000 clones, approximately 87% occurring once. The germline CDR1 and CDR2 sequences are SGHAT and FQNNGV. The CDR3 is made up of 15 amino acids. The V gene lost 4 bases and the J gene lost 6 bases, with 16 bases spanning the gap. The material sequenced was peripheral blood. The rearrangement links TRBV11-2 to TRBJ2-1; D is possibly TRBD2 (6 bases). The origin of this receptor is an older woman with acute or convalescent COVID-19. The DNA for the CDR3 is TGTGCCAGCAGCTGGCGGGGAAGGGCCCCCAATGAGCAGTTCTTC. It codes for CASSWRGRAPNEQFF.